The present TCR beta chain was sequenced within a study of tumor and adjacent non-tumor tissue in lung cancer. Study-wide findings and caveats: Higher tumor TCR diversity was associated with shorter survival. Tumor tissue had significantly higher TCR diversity than normal lung. In normal lung, the top 100 clones were significantly more dominant than in tumor.

On this clonotype itself: Antigen unknown.

Three rounds of nested PCR, following a modified ARM-PCR protocol, produced the TCRbeta library. TCRdb reanalysed the multiplex PCR reads using MiXCR and keeps one entry per CDR3 protein. The sample shows tens of thousands of distinct CDR3 sequences, more than 60% of them seen only once. No cell sorting was done before RNA was extracted from the tissue. More than 3 cm separated this lung sample from the edge of the tumor. Chemotherapy-naive patients with new lung cancer underwent thoracic surgery in China, August–November 2014. This TCR was recovered from a middle-aged woman with non-small cell lung cancer. Sequenced: distant non-tumor lung tissue.

The CDR3 reads CASSPGSGYNEQFF. In DNA, the CDR3 is TGCGCCAGCAGCCCCGGGTCCGGTTACAATGAGCAGTTCTTC. This sequence joins TRBV5-1 and TRBJ2-1; D unresolved. This CDR3 comprises 14 residues. Trimming took 4 bases from V and 4 from J, leaving 12 bases between them. CDR1 SGHRS and CDR2 YFSETQ come from the germline V gene.